The 22 T cell receptor beta chains below all came from one sample that was sequenced in a study of blood T cell repertoires in COVID-19. The method was immunoSEQ multiplex PCR; TCRdb's version includes in-frame clones alone and lacks a portion of them. The data contain about 100,000 clones, 85% of them singletons. Sequenced input: peripheral blood. The receptors here all came from a man over 45 with active or convalescent COVID-19.

This clone was observed a single time. V and J are TRBV15 and TRBJ1-4; D is possibly TRBD1 (6 bases). CDR1 and CDR2 (germline): LNHNV, YYDKDF (reference sequence). V lost 5 bases to trimming and J lost 7 bases, with 17 bases between them. The CDR3 has 15 amino acids. CDR3 loop: CATSGGRIAAEKLFF. CDR3 nucleotides: TGTGCCACCAGCGGGGGCCGCATAGCCGCTGAAAAACTGTTTTTT. Using reference TRBV15 and TRBJ1-4 for the parts outside the CDR3, the full variable domain is DAMVIQNPRYQVTQFGKPVTLSCSQTLNHNVMYWYQQKSSQAPKLLFHYYDKDFNNEADTPDNFQSRRPNTSFCFLDIRSPGLGDTAMYLCATSGGRIAAEKLFFGSGTQLSVL.

The chain employs TRBV6-1 and TRBJ1-2; tentative D call: TRBD1 (5 bases). From germline, CDR1 is MNHNS and CDR2 SASEGT. Trimming pared 1 base from V and 7 bases from J, leaving 13 bases between. CDR3 size: 14 residues. Written as DNA, the CDR3 is TGTGCCAGCAGTGAAGGGGCCGGGGGGATTGGCTACACCTTC. Its protein is CASSEGAGGIGYTF.

The J gene is TRBJ2-5, the V gene TRBV9; 10 positions agree with TRBD2. V shed 2 bases, J shed 4 bases, and the junction held 5 bases outside the gene matches. CDR3 length: 15 residues. Looked up from germline, CDR1 is SGDLS and CDR2 is YYNGEE. CDR3 sequence reads: CASSVLAGGGETQYF. In DNA form, the CDR3 reads TGTGCCAGCAGCGTCTTAGCGGGAGGCGGAGAGACCCAGTACTTC.

J is TRBJ2-7 and V is TRBV18, with TRBD2 as a possible D gene (7 bases). The CDR3 extends over 15 amino acids. Germline CDR1 and CDR2: KGHSH and LQKENI. V dropped 4 bases and J dropped 3 bases, with 16 bases sitting between them. The CDR3 sequence is CASSLPRGGRYEQYF. The DNA of the CDR3 is TGTGCCAGCTCACTGCCGAGGGGGGGACGCTACGAGCAGTACTTC.

V usage is TRBV6-5 and J usage is TRBJ2-7; TRBD2 matches at 7 bases. Germline V CDR1 and CDR2: MNHEY, SVGAGI. This CDR3 is built from 13 residues. V gave up 6 bases and J gave up 3 bases; unmatched junction bases: 5. DNA for the CDR3: TGTGCCAGCAGAGGGACTACCTACTACGAGCAGTACTTC. Its protein is CASRGTTYYEQYF.

This sequence joins TRBV5-6 and TRBJ2-5, with 13 bases lining up with TRBD2. Germline V gene data show CDR1 as SGHDT and CDR2 as YYEEEE. The CDR3 is made up of 17 amino acids. Losses at the gene ends were 5 bases for V and 5 bases for J; bases not matched to a gene: 12. The DNA of the CDR3 is TGTGCCAGCAGTTATCCGGGACTAGCGGGAAAGGCGGAGACCCAGTACTTC. This sequence encodes CASSYPGLAGKAETQYF.

This clone was recorded once. V and J are TRBV5-1 and TRBJ2-1, with 8 bases lining up with TRBD1. Germline V lookup: CDR1 SGHRS, CDR2 YFSETQ. There are 15 residues in the CDR3. The ends lost 0 bases at V and 5 bases at J; junction bases unmatched: 4. In DNA, the CDR3 is TGCGCCAGCAGCTTGGAGGGACAGGTTCACAATGAGCAGTTCTTC. It translates to CASSLEGQVHNEQFF.

The CDR3 loop reads CASSLASGRLEQFF. The CDR3, as DNA: TGCGCCAGCAGCTTGGCTAGCGGGAGGCTCGAGCAGTTCTTC. This sequence joins TRBV5-1 and TRBJ2-1; 11 bases line up with TRBD2. The germline gives CDR1 SGHRS, CDR2 YFSETQ. The CDR3 has 14 residues. Trimming cost V 0 bases and J 10 bases; bases outside gene matches: 3.

This clone is a singleton in its sample. The rearrangement links TRBV7-9 to TRBJ2-7; 7 positions agree with TRBD1. V shed 2 bases, J shed 8 bases, and the junction held 3 bases outside the gene matches. Per germline, CDR1 SEHNR and CDR2 FQNEAQ (reference sequence). This CDR3 comprises 12 residues. CDR3 region: CASSLPQGKQYF. In DNA, the CDR3 is TGTGCCAGCAGCTTACCACAGGGGAAGCAGTACTTC.

This rearrangement joins TRBV19 to TRBJ1-5, with D perhaps TRBD1 (5 bases). Looked up from germline, CDR1 is LNHDA and CDR2 is SQIVND (reference sequence). V lost 3 bases to trimming and J lost 0 bases, with 9 bases between them. The CDR3 spans 15 residues. The DNA for the CDR3 is TGTGCCAGTAGTATCCCAGGGAATAGCAATCAGCCCCAGCATTTT. Translating it yields CASSIPGNSNQPQHF. Filled out from reference TRBV19 and TRBJ1-5, the complete variable domain reads DGGITQSPKYLFRKEGQNVTLSCEQNLNHDAMYWYRQDPGQGLRLIYYSQIVNDFQKGDIAEGYSVSREKKESFPLTVTSAQKNPTAFYLCASSIPGNSNQPQHFGDGTRLSIL.

The V call is TRBV3-1 (or the pseudogene TRBV3-2), the J call TRBJ2-5, with TRBD2 as a possible D gene (5 bases). Germline lookup yields CDR1 LGHDT and CDR2 YNNKEL (reference sequence). The V end was cut by 0 bases, the J end by 5 bases, with 10 bases between. The CDR3 has 14 amino acids. The chain's CDR3 is CASSQDHGMETQYF. DNA for the CDR3: TGTGCCAGCAGCCAAGATCACGGGATGGAGACCCAGTACTTC.

The V gene is TRBV7-8, the J gene TRBJ2-1; D may be TRBD2 (6 bases). The CDR3 runs 14 residues. The V end was cut by 1 base, the J end by 7 bases, with 11 bases between. The germline gives CDR1 SGHVS, CDR2 FQNEAQ. For the CDR3, the DNA is TGTGCCAGCAGCTTAGAACTAGCTGAGAATGAGCAGTTCTTC. Protein sequence: CASSLELAENEQFF.

This clone has more than one count but fewer than ten. The V call is TRBV6-1, the J call TRBJ1-5; D is ambiguous. Trimming stripped 0 bases from V and 7 bases from J, with 16 bases between. The CDR3 length is 16 residues. Germline assignment: CDR1 MNHNS and CDR2 SASEGT. Here the CDR3 reads CASSEAPGFGGQPQHF. CDR3 nucleotides: TGTGCCAGCAGTGAAGCGCCGGGGTTCGGAGGCCAGCCCCAGCATTTT.

The V call is TRBV27, the J call TRBJ1-4; 7 bases are shared with TRBD1. Germline V gene lookup returns CDR1 MNHEY and CDR2 SMNVEV (reference sequence). This CDR3 region has 16 residues. V dropped 3 bases and J dropped 8; count of bases not matched to a gene: 12. The CDR3: CASSFTPGTAKEKLFF. CDR3 bases: TGTGCCAGCAGTTTTACTCCCGGGACAGCGAAGGAAAAACTGTTTTTT.

V is TRBV11-2 and J is TRBJ2-1; tentatively, D is TRBD2 (5 bases). The CDR3 covers 15 residues. V shed 5 bases and J shed 4 bases, with 15 bases lying between them. Germline CDR1 SGHAT, CDR2 FQNNGV. CDR3 nucleotide sequence: TGTGCCAGCAGCCCCCAGGAGGAGGCTTACAATGAGCAGTTCTTC. This codes for CASSPQEEAYNEQFF.

This chain's CDR3 is CASMDGRQETQYF. CDR3 sequence (DNA): TGTGCCAGCATGGACGGGAGGCAGGAGACCCAGTACTTC. The chain has TRBV2 and TRBJ2-5; 7 bases are shared with TRBD2. J was trimmed by 5 bases and V by 7 bases; bases with no gene match: 7. The CDR3 extends over 13 amino acids. CDR1 is SNHLY, CDR2 FYNNEI, per germline.

CDR3 in DNA: TGTGCCAGTAGTATAAGGAGTGCCGGTCCCTACGAGCAGTACTTC. Translating it yields CASSIRSAGPYEQYF. This chain joins TRBV19 and TRBJ2-7; no clear D. The V and J ends lost 2 bases and 2 bases respectively, with 13 bases between them. The CDR3 is 15 residues long. Looked up from germline, CDR1 is LNHDA and CDR2 is SQIVND (reference sequence).

This sequence joins TRBV3-1 (or the pseudogene TRBV3-2) and TRBJ1-2, with TRBD1 as a possible D gene (6 bases). The CDR3 extends over 14 amino acids. CDR1 and CDR2 from the germline V gene are LGHDT and YNNKEL (reference sequence). Trimming took 2 bases from V and 8 from J, leaving 15 bases between them. The CDR3 loop reads CASSQRGGIGGYTF. The CDR3 DNA sequence: TGTGCCAGCAGCCAAAGGGGGGGAATAGGCGGCTACACCTTC.

The rearrangement joins TRBV7-6 to TRBJ2-1; TRBD2 aligns across 9 bases. Per the germline V gene, CDR1 is SGHVS and CDR2 is FNYEAQ. The CDR3 is 16 residues long. V lost 4 bases and J lost 4; bases outside the gene matches: 8. The CDR3 coding sequence is TGTGCCAGCAGCTCCTCCACTAGCGGGCTATACAATGAGCAGTTCTTC. It encodes CASSSSTSGLYNEQFF.

The chain has TRBV10-3 and TRBJ1-5; 7 bases agree with TRBD1. The V gene's germline CDR1 is ENHRY and CDR2 SYGVKD. With 2 bases clipped from V and 3 bases from J, the junction kept 7 bases outside the gene matches. The length of the CDR3 is 16 residues. The CDR3 here is CAISETGAGINQPQHF. CDR3 in DNA: TGTGCCATCAGTGAGACAGGGGCGGGGATCAATCAGCCCCAGCATTTT.

The V call is TRBV27, the J call TRBJ1-4; the D gene is possibly TRBD1 (5 bases). Germline assignment: CDR1 MNHEY and CDR2 SMNVEV (reference sequence). This CDR3 region has 13 residues. Trimming cost V 6 bases and J 6 bases, with 11 bases left between them. The CDR3 sequence: CASRRDFDEKLFF. CDR3 bases: TGTGCCAGCAGAAGGGACTTCGATGAAAAACTGTTTTTT.

This CDR3 reads CASSQALAPLVREETQYF. CDR3 bases: TGTGCCAGCAGCCAAGCCTTAGCCCCCCTCGTGCGGGAAGAGACCCAGTACTTC. The rearrangement uses TRBV4-2 and TRBJ2-5, with D perhaps TRBD2 (5 bases). There are 18 residues in the CDR3. The germline gives CDR1 LGHNA, CDR2 YNFKEQ. V lost 1 base, J lost 3 bases, and 21 bases lay in between.